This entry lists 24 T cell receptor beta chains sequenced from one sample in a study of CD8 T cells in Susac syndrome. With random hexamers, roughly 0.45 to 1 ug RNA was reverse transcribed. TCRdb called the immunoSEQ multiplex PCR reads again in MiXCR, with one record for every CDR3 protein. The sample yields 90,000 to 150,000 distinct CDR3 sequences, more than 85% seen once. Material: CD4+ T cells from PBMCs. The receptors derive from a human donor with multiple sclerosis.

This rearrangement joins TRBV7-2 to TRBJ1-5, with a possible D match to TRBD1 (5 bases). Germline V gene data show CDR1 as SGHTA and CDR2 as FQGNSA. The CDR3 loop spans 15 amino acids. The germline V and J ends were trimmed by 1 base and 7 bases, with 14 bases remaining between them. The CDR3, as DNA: TGTGCCAGCAGCTTAGATCCAGGGTACGACCAGCCCCAGCATTTT. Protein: CASSLDPGYDQPQHF.

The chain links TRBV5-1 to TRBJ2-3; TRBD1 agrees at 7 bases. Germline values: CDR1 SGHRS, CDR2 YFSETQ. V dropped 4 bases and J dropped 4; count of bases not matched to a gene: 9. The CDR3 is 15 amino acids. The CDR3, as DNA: TGCGCCAGCAGCCCTATCGACAGGGACGCAGATACGCAGTATTTT. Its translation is CASSPIDRDADTQYF.

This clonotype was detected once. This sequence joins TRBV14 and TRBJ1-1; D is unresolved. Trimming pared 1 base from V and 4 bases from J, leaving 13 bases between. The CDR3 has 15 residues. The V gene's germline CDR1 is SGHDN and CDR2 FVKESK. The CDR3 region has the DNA TGTGCCAGCAGCCAAGGTGTGGGTTGGAGCACTGAAGCTTTCTTT. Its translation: CASSQGVGWSTEAFF.

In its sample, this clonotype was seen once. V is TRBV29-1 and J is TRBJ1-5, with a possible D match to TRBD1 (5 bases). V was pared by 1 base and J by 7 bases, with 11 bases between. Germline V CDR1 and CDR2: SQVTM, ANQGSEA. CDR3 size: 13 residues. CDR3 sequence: CSVEAGVGQPQHF. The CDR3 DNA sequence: TGCAGCGTTGAAGCGGGGGTAGGGCAGCCCCAGCATTTT.

CDR3 protein: CASSPPSGEQFF. The CDR3 bases are TGTGCCAGCTCCCCCCCTAGCGGTGAGCAGTTCTTC. This sequence joins TRBV18 and TRBJ2-1; the match to TRBD2 covers 7 bases. V trimming: 6 bases; J trimming: 9 bases; junction bases outside the gene matches: 5. Germline V gene data show CDR1 as KGHSH and CDR2 as LQKENI. The CDR3 extends over 12 amino acids.

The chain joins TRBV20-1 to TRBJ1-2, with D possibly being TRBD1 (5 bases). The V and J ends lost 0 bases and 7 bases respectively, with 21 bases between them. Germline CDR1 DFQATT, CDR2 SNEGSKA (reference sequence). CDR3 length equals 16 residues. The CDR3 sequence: CSARDSKAGGSGGYTF. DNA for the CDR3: TGCAGTGCTAGAGATAGCAAGGCCGGGGGAAGTGGTGGCTACACCTTC.

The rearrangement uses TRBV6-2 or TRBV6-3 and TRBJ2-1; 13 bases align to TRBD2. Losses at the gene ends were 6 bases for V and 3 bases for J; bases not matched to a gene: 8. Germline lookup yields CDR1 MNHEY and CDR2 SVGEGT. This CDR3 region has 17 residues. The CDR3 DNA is TGTGCCAGCAGCCGCACTAGCGGGGGGGCCTTCTACAATGAGCAGTTCTTC. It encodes CASSRTSGGAFYNEQFF.

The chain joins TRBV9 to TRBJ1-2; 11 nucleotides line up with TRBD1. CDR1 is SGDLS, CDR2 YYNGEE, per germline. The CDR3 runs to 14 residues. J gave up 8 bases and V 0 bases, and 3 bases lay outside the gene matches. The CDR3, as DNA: TGTGCCAGCAGCGTAGAGGGACAGGGGGACGGCTACACCTTC. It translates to CASSVEGQGDGYTF.

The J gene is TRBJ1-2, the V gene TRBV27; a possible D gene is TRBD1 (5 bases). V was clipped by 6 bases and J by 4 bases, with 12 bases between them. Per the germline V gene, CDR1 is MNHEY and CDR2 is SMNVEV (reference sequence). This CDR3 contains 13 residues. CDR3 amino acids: CASSLNGGYGYTF. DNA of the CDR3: TGTGCCAGCAGCCTTAATGGGGGCTATGGCTACACCTTC.

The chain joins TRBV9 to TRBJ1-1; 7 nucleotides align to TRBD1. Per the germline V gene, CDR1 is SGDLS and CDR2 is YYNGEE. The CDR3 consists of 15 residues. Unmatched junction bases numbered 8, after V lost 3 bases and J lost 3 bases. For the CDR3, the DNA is TGTGCCAGCAGCGAACAGGGGCGAGGCGACACTGAAGCTTTCTTT. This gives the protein CASSEQGRGDTEAFF. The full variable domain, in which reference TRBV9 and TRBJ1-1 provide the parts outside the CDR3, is DSGVTQTPKHLITATGQRVTLRCSPRSGDLSVYWYQQSLDQGLQFLIQYYNGEERAKGNILERFSAQQFPDLHSELNLSSLELGDSALYFCASSEQGRGDTEAFFGQGTRLTVV.

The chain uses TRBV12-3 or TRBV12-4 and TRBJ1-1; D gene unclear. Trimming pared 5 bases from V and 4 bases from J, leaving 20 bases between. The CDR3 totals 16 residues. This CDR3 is CASSARRTRWGTEAFF. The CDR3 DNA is TGTGCCAGCAGTGCCCGCCGGACCCGGTGGGGCACTGAAGCTTTCTTT.

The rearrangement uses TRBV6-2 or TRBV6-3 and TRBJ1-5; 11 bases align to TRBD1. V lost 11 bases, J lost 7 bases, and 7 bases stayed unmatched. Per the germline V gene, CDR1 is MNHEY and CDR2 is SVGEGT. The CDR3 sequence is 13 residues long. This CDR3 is CAAGQGAEQPQHF. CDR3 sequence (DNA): TGTGCCGCAGGACAGGGGGCTGAGCAGCCCCAGCATTTT.

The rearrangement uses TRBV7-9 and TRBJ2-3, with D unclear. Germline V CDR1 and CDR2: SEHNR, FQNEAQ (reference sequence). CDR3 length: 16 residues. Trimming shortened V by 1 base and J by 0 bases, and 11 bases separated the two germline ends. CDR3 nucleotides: TGTGCCAGCAGCTTAGAGGCCTTTACTAGCACAGATACGCAGTATTTT. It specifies CASSLEAFTSTDTQYF. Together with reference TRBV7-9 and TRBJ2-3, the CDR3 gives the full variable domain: DTGVSQNPRHKITKRGQNVTFRCDPISEHNRLYWYRQTLGQGPEFLTYFQNEAQLEKSRLLSDRFSAERPKGSFSTLEIQRTEQGDSAMYLCASSLEAFTSTDTQYFGPGTRLTVL.

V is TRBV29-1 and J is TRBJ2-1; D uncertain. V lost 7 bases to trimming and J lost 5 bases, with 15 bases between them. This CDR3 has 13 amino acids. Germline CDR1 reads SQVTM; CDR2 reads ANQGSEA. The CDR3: CSALRQTNNEQFF. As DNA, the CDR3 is TGCAGCGCCCTTAGGCAGACGAACAATGAGCAGTTCTTC.

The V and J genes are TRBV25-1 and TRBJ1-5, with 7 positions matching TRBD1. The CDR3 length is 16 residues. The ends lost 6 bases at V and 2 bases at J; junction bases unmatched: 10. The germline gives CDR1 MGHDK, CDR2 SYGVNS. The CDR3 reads CASRSTGEGGNQPQHF. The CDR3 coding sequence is TGTGCCAGCAGATCTACAGGGGAAGGTGGCAATCAGCCCCAGCATTTT.

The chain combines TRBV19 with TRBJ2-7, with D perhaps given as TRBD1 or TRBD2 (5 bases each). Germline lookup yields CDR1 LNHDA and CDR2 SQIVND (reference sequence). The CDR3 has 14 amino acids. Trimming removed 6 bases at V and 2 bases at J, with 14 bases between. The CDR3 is CASRPGTGTYEQYF. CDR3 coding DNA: TGTGCCAGTAGACCCGGGACGGGGACCTACGAGCAGTACTTC.

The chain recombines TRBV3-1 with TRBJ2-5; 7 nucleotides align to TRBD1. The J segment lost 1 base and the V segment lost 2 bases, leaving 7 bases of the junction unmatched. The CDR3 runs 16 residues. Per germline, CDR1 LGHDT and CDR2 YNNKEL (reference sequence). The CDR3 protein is CASSQYPTGTQETQYF. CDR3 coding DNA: TGTGCCAGCAGCCAATACCCGACAGGGACCCAAGAGACCCAGTACTTC.

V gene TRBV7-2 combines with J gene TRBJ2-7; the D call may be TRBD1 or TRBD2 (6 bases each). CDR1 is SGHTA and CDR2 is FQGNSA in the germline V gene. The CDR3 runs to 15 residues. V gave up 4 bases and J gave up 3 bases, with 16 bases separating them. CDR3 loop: CASSSRPGAGYEQYF. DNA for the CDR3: TGTGCCAGCAGCTCAAGGCCGGGGGCCGGCTACGAGCAGTACTTC.

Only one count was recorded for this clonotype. The CDR3 protein is CASRAGLGVATDTQYF. Written as DNA, the CDR3 is TGTGCCAGCAGAGCGGGACTAGGGGTTGCCACAGATACGCAGTATTTT. V and J are TRBV28 and TRBJ2-3; 8 bases line up with TRBD2. Germline CDR1 and CDR2: MDHEN and SYDVKM. The CDR3 extends over 16 amino acids. J lost 2 bases, V lost 6 bases, and 10 bases had no gene match.

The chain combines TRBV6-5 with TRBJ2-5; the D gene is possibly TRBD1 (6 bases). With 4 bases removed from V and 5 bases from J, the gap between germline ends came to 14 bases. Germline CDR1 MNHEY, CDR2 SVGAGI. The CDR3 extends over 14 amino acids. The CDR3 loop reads CASSWGLTVETQYF. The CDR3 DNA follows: TGTGCCAGCAGTTGGGGGCTCACAGTGGAGACCCAGTACTTC.

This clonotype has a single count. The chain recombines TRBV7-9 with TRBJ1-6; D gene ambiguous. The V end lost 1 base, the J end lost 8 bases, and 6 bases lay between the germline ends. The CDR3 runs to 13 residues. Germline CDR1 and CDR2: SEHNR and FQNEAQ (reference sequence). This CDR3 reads CASSLVYDSPLHF. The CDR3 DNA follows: TGTGCCAGCAGCTTAGTGTACGATTCACCCCTCCACTTT. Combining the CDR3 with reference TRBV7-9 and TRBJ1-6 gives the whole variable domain DTGVSQNPRHKITKRGQNVTFRCDPISEHNRLYWYRQTLGQGPEFLTYFQNEAQLEKSRLLSDRFSAERPKGSFSTLEIQRTEQGDSAMYLCASSLVYDSPLHFGNGTRLTVT.

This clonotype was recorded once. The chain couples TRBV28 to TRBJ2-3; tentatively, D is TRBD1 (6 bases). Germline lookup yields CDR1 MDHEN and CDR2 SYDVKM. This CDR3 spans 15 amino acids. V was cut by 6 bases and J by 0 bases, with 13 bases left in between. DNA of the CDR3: TGTGCCAGCAGCTTGGACAGAATTAGCACAGATACGCAGTATTTT. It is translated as CASSLDRISTDTQYF.

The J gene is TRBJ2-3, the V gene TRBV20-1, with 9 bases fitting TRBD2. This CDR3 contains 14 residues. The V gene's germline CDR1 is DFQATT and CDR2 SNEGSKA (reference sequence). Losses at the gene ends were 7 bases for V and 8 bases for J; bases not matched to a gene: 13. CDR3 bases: TGCAGTGGCTTCGCGGGGGGGCCAATTGGTACGCAGTATTTT. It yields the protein CSGFAGGPIGTQYF.

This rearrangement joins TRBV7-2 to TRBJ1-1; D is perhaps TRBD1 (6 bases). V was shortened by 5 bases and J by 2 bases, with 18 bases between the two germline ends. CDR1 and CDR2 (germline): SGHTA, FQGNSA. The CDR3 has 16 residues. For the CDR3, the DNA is TGTGCCAGCAGCCCACGCCCGCCGGGGGCCAACACTGAAGCTTTCTTT. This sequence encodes CASSPRPPGANTEAFF.